A single sample gave rise to the 18 T cell receptor beta chains below, sequenced in a study of blood T cell repertoires in COVID-19. Data came from immunoSEQ multiplex PCR; TCRdb stores just in-frame clones and leaves some out. The sample yields about 270,000 clones, approximately 90% seen once. The sample comprised PBMCs or T cells enriched from blood (not recorded which). These receptors all stem from a woman under 40 with acute COVID-19.

The J gene is TRBJ2-2, the V gene TRBV6-5; possible D gene TRBD2, 5 bases. V was cut by 7 bases and J by 5 bases, with 14 bases left in between. Germline assignment: CDR1 MNHEY and CDR2 SVGAGI. The CDR3 is 14 amino acids. The CDR3 here is CASIGRTSTGELFF. Here the CDR3 DNA reads TGTGCCAGCATCGGACGAACTAGTACCGGGGAGCTGTTTTTT.

In DNA, the CDR3 is TGTGCCAGCAGCTTAAGCAGGTGGATCACTTCGTATGGCTACACCTTC. Translated, it gives CASSLSRWITSYGYTF. The chain recombines TRBV7-2 with TRBJ1-2; D uncertain. Trimming removed 2 bases from V and 5 bases from J, with 18 bases in between. Germline loops: CDR1 SGHTA, CDR2 FQGNSA. The CDR3 is 16 amino acids.

The chain combines TRBV21-1 with TRBJ2-3; TRBD2 is the table's D call and was not checked against the DNA. TRBV21-1 is reported as a pseudogene. The CDR3 runs to 17 residues. CDR3 sequence (DNA): TGTGCCAGCAGCTTCATGACTAGCGGGAGTGGGCCAGATACGCAGTATTTT. It specifies CASSFMTSGSGPDTQYF.

Only a few counts were recorded for this clone. This chain joins TRBV3-1 (or the pseudogene TRBV3-2) and TRBJ1-4; the D gene is possibly TRBD1 (5 bases). The V gene's germline CDR1 is LGHDT and CDR2 YNNKEL (reference sequence). The CDR3 totals 14 residues. The V and J ends lost 8 bases and 5 bases respectively, with 15 bases between them. The CDR3 is CASAYAGGNEKLFF. The CDR3 DNA is TGTGCCAGCGCTTACGCTGGGGGGAATGAAAAACTGTTTTTT.

CDR3 bases: TGTGCCAGCAGCTTAGGAGCGGGAGCTCTCTACAATGAGCAGTTCTTC. This translates into CASSLGAGALYNEQFF. The V call is TRBV7-2, the J call TRBJ2-1; 8 nucleotides line up with TRBD2. CDR1 is SGHTA, CDR2 FQGNSA, per germline. V lost 1 base and J lost 3; bases outside the gene matches: 5. This CDR3 spans 16 amino acids.

V and J are TRBV7-2 and TRBJ2-7, with D possibly being TRBD1 (7 bases). The germline gives CDR1 SGHTA, CDR2 FQGNSA. The length of the CDR3 is 16 residues. V was clipped by 5 bases and J by 3 bases, with 20 bases between them. Here the CDR3 DNA reads TGTGCCAGCAGCAGGGGGCTAGCGTTTATGGTCTACGAGCAGTACTTC. Its protein is CASSRGLAFMVYEQYF.

The gene calls are TRBV24-1 and TRBJ2-2; 9 bases fit TRBD1. Germline CDR1 is KGHDR and CDR2 is SFDVKD. This CDR3 spans 18 amino acids. With 4 bases clipped from V and 4 bases from J, the junction kept 12 bases outside the gene matches. CDR3 sequence (DNA): TGTGCCACCAGTGACCCTACACGACAGGGGGTAGGCACCGGGGAGCTGTTTTTT. Translated, it gives CATSDPTRQGVGTGELFF.

The rearrangement links TRBV7-2 to TRBJ2-7, with D possibly matching TRBD2 (6 bases). CDR1 and CDR2 from the germline V gene are SGHTA and FQGNSA. Trimming removed 0 bases from V and 2 bases from J, with 17 bases in between. The CDR3 spans 17 residues. CDR3 residues: CASSLATLRDSAYEQYF. The DNA for the CDR3 is TGTGCCAGCAGCTTAGCCACTCTCCGGGACTCAGCCTACGAGCAGTACTTC.

The table lists this clone with a count of one. This chain connects TRBV28 to TRBJ2-5, with 7 bases that match TRBD1. The CDR3 length is 17 residues. From germline, CDR1 is MDHEN and CDR2 SYDVKM. The junction had 15 bases not matched to a gene; V was cut back by 4 bases and J by 4 bases. DNA for the CDR3: TGTGCCAGCAGTTCCTTTTCCCGGGACAGCGGACGAGAGACCCAGTACTTC. Translating it yields CASSSFSRDSGRETQYF.

This clone was detected only once. The V call is TRBV27, the J call TRBJ1-2; D gene ambiguous. CDR1 and CDR2 from the germline V gene are MNHEY and SMNVEV (reference sequence). The CDR3 is made up of 12 amino acids. V shed 7 bases and J shed 2 bases, with 8 bases lying between them. CDR3 coding DNA: TGTGCCAGCATGACTGTAAACTATGGCTACACCTTC. Translated, it gives CASMTVNYGYTF.

This rearrangement joins TRBV28 to TRBJ2-2, with a tentative D call TRBD2 (6 bases). Germline CDR1 is MDHEN and CDR2 is SYDVKM. The CDR3 has 16 amino acids. Trimming stripped 3 bases from V and 7 bases from J, with 18 bases between. CDR3 nucleotide sequence: TGTGCCAGCAGTTTCCCCGGGAGTCTGTCCGTCGGGGAGCTGTTTTTT. It is translated as CASSFPGSLSVGELFF.

The rearrangement links TRBV18 to TRBJ1-1; 7 nucleotides line up with TRBD1. CDR3 length: 15 residues. Germline V gene data show CDR1 as KGHSH and CDR2 as LQKENI. Germline trimming cut 10 bases from V and 1 base from J; bases unmatched to any gene: 12. The DNA of the CDR3 is TGTGCCACCTCCCAGGGGGTGAATGGGAACACTGAAGCTTTCTTT. Encoded protein: CATSQGVNGNTEAFF.

The chain joins TRBV7-9 to TRBJ2-7; a possible D gene is TRBD1 (6 bases). With 6 bases removed from V and 5 bases from J, the gap between germline ends came to 14 bases. The length of the CDR3 is 13 residues. The germline CDR1 and CDR2 sequences are SEHNR and FQNEAQ (reference sequence). CDR3 amino acids: CASSGTISNEQYF. The DNA for the CDR3 is TGTGCCAGCAGTGGGACAATTTCCAACGAGCAGTACTTC.

The CDR3 protein is CATSDSGSGRPGSHIQYF. The DNA of the CDR3 is TGTGCCACCAGTGACAGTGGGAGCGGGAGGCCAGGGAGTCACATTCAGTACTTC. The rearrangement links TRBV24-1 to TRBJ2-4; 9 bases align to TRBD2. The length of the CDR3 is 18 residues. CDR1 KGHDR and CDR2 SFDVKD come from the germline V gene. J lost 8 bases, V lost 4 bases, and 17 bases had no gene match.

Comments on this clone: The sample contains more than one DNA sequence encoding this CDR3. The rearrangement joins TRBV19 to TRBJ2-7, with 9 nucleotides matching TRBD1. In germline, CDR1 is LNHDA, CDR2 SQIVND (reference sequence). The CDR3 has 14 residues. V shed 5 bases, J shed 2 bases, and the junction held 4 bases outside the gene matches. CDR3 DNA: TGTGCCAGTAGTCCGGGACAGGGACCCTACGAGCAGTACTTC. Protein: CASSPGQGPYEQYF.

In its sample, this clone was seen a few times. This specimen includes other DNA sequences encoding the same CDR3. The rearrangement joins TRBV7-9 to TRBJ1-6; weak D call: TRBD1 (5 bases). The CDR3 loop spans 14 amino acids. The V and J ends lost 1 base and 7 bases respectively, with 8 bases between them. CDR1 SEHNR and CDR2 FQNEAQ come from the germline V gene (reference sequence). This chain's CDR3 is CASSLVGGNSPLHF. The DNA of the CDR3 is TGTGCCAGCAGCTTAGTGGGGGGAAATTCACCCCTCCACTTT.

In DNA form, the CDR3 reads TGTGCCTGGAGTCCCGGGACTAGCGGTGACACAGATACGCAGTATTTT. Amino acid sequence: CAWSPGTSGDTDTQYF. The chain has TRBV30 and TRBJ2-3; 11 bases agree with TRBD2. With 2 bases clipped from V and 2 bases from J, the junction kept 6 bases outside the gene matches. This CDR3 is 16 amino acids long. CDR1 is GTSNPN, CDR2 SVGIG, per germline (reference sequence).

The chain employs TRBV10-3 and TRBJ2-5, with D tentatively TRBD2 (6 bases). V was shortened by 2 bases and J by 9 bases, with 19 bases between the two germline ends. The CDR3 loop spans 15 amino acids. Germline values: CDR1 ENHRY, CDR2 SYGVKD. DNA for the CDR3: TGTGCCATCAGTGAGCAAGGCGGGAACGACCAGGCCCAGTACTTC. This translates into CAISEQGGNDQAQYF.